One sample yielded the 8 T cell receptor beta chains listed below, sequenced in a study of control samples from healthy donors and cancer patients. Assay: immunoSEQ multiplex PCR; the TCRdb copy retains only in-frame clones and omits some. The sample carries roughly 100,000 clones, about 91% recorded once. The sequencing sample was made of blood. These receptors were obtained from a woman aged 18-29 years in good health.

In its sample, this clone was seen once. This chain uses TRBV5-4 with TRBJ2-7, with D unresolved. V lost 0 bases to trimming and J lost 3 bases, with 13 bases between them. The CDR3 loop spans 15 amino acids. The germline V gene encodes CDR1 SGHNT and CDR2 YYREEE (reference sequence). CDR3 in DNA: TGTGCCAGCAGCTTGGAAGGGTCGAGCATCTACGAGCAGTACTTC. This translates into CASSLEGSSIYEQYF. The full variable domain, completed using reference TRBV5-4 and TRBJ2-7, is ETGVTQSPTHLIKTRGQQVTLRCSSQSGHNTVSWYQQALGQGPQFIFQYYREEENGRGNFPPRFSGLQFPNYSSELNVNALELDDSALYLCASSLEGSSIYEQYFGPGTRLTVT.

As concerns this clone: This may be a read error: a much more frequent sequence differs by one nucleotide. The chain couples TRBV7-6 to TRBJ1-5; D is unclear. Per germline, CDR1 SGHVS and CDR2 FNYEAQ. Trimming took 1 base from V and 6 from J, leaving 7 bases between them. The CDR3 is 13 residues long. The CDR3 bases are TGTGCCAGCAGCTTAGTATTGGGTCAGCCCCAGCATTTT. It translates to CASSLVLGQPQHF.

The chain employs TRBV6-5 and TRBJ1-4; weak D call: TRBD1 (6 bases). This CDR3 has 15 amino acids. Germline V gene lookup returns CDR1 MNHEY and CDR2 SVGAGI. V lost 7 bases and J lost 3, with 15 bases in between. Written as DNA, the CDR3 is TGTGCCAGCAACGGTAGGGCAGGGGCTAATGAAAAACTGTTTTTT. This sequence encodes CASNGRAGANEKLFF.

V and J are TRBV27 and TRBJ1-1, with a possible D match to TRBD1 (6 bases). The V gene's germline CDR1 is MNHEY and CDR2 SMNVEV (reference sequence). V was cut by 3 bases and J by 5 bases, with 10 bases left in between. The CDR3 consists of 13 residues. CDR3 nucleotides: TGTGCCAGCAGTTTTGGGACAATGACTGAAGCTTTCTTT. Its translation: CASSFGTMTEAFF.

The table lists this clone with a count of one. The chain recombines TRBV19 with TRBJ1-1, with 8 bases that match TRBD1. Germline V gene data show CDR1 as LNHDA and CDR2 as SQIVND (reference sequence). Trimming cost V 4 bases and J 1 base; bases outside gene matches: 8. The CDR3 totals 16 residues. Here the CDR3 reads CASSRKGTGSNTEAFF. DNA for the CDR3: TGTGCCAGTAGTAGAAAGGGGACAGGATCGAACACTGAAGCTTTCTTT.

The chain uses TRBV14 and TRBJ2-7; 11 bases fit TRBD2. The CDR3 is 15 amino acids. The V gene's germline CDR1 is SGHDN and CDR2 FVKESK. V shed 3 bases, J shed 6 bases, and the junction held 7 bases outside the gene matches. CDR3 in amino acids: CASSQTSGATGEQYF. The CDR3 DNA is TGTGCCAGCAGCCAGACTAGCGGGGCGACGGGCGAGCAGTACTTC.

The DNA for the CDR3 is TGTGCCAGTCGCTTGGGGGCCCCCTCTGAAGCTTTCTTT. Amino acid sequence: CASRLGAPSEAFF. The V gene is TRBV19, the J gene TRBJ1-1; D possibly corresponds to TRBD1 (6 bases). With 8 bases removed from V and 6 bases from J, the gap between germline ends came to 16 bases. The germline V gene has CDR1 LNHDA and CDR2 SQIVND (reference sequence). This CDR3 has 13 amino acids. Full variable domain (missing parts from reference TRBV19 and TRBJ1-1): DGGITQSPKYLFRKEGQNVTLSCEQNLNHDAMYWYRQDPGQGLRLIYYSQIVNDFQKGDIAEGYSVSREKKESFPLTVTSAQKNPTAFYLCASRLGAPSEAFFGQGTRLTVV.

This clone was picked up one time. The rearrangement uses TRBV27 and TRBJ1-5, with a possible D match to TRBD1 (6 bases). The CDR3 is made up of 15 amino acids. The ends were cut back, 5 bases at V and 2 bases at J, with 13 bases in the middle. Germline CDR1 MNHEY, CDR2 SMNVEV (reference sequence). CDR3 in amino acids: CASSIGGVGNQPQHF. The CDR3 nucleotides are TGTGCCAGCAGTATAGGGGGGGTTGGCAATCAGCCCCAGCATTTT.